Listed here are 16 T cell receptor beta chains from one sample, sequenced in a study of blood T cell repertoires in COVID-19. Here immunoSEQ multiplex PCR was the method, and the copy in TCRdb shows in-frame clones only, minus some. The repertoire includes over 100,000 clones, more than 80% of them detected once, and roughly 10% sits in the top ten. Sequencing was carried out using peripheral blood. These receptors all come from a human donor in a cohort sampled during active COVID-19.

J is TRBJ1-1 and V is TRBV18; D gene unclear. Germline V lookup: CDR1 KGHSH, CDR2 LQKENI. This CDR3 contains 15 residues. V shed 5 bases and J shed 7 bases, with 20 bases lying between them. CDR3 sequence: CASSVAGAATNEAFF. The CDR3 DNA is TGTGCCAGCTCAGTTGCGGGAGCAGCTACAAATGAAGCTTTCTTT.

The chain joins TRBV9 to TRBJ2-7, with 8 bases identical to TRBD1. Germline trimming cut 7 bases from V and 0 bases from J; bases unmatched to any gene: 9. From germline, CDR1 is SGDLS and CDR2 YYNGEE. The CDR3 has 15 amino acids. In DNA, the CDR3 is TGTGCCAGCGGAACGGGACAGGCGAACTCCTACGAGCAGTACTTC. As protein: CASGTGQANSYEQYF. The variable domain in full, completed from reference TRBV9 and TRBJ2-7, reads DSGVTQTPKHLITATGQRVTLRCSPRSGDLSVYWYQQSLDQGLQFLIQYYNGEERAKGNILERFSAQQFPDLHSELNLSSLELGDSALYFCASGTGQANSYEQYFGPGTRLTVT.

The gene calls are TRBV12-3 or TRBV12-4 and TRBJ1-1, with D maybe TRBD1 (6 bases). The CDR3 covers 11 residues. Between the trimmed V and J ends, which lost 2 bases and 14 bases, there was a span of 12 bases. This CDR3 reads CASSLKGTRFF. As DNA, the CDR3 is TGTGCCAGCAGTTTAAAGGGGACACGGTTCTTT.

The chain employs TRBV4-1 and TRBJ1-1; D is undetermined. Germline loops: CDR1 MGHRA, CDR2 YSYEKL. This CDR3 comprises 15 residues. V was pared by 2 bases and J by 1 base, with 11 bases between. CDR3 in DNA: TGCGCCAGCAGCCAATTATCGACGGGGAACACTGAAGCTTTCTTT. It specifies CASSQLSTGNTEAFF.

V and J are TRBV11-1 and TRBJ1-1, with 8 nucleotides matching TRBD1. V lost 5 bases and J lost 1; bases outside the gene matches: 6. The germline V gene has CDR1 SGHAT and CDR2 FQDESV (reference sequence). This CDR3 is 15 amino acids long. The CDR3 sequence is CASSLMDRANTEAFF. The CDR3 DNA reads as TGTGCCAGCAGCCTTATGGACAGGGCGAACACTGAAGCTTTCTTT.

This clone has a handful of counts. The chain links TRBV7-2 to TRBJ2-7; no firm D call. Germline-derived CDR1 and CDR2 are SGHTA and FQGNSA. The V end lost 5 bases, the J end lost 4 bases, and 18 bases lay between the germline ends. The CDR3 is 15 amino acids. The CDR3 protein is CASSPIGSSGYEQYF. Written as DNA, the CDR3 is TGTGCCAGCAGCCCCATCGGGTCAAGTGGGTACGAGCAGTACTTC.

The chain couples TRBV3-1 (or the pseudogene TRBV3-2) to TRBJ2-1, with TRBD1 identical over 8 bases. With 0 bases clipped from V and 3 bases from J, the junction kept 4 bases outside the gene matches. This CDR3 has 16 residues. Germline assignment: CDR1 LGHDT and CDR2 YNNKEL (reference sequence). CDR3 sequence: CASSQDWGQVYNEQFF. CDR3 DNA: TGTGCCAGCAGCCAAGATTGGGGACAGGTCTACAATGAGCAGTTCTTC.

About this clone itself: A read error may be the cause here, since a much bigger clone is one base away. This sequence joins TRBV3-1 (or the pseudogene TRBV3-2) and TRBJ1-1, with 11 bases fitting TRBD1. There are 16 residues in the CDR3. V was pared by 4 bases and J by 0 bases, with 4 bases of the junction left unmatched. Germline CDR1 is LGHDT and CDR2 is YNNKEL (reference sequence). In nucleotides, the CDR3 is TGTGCCAGCAGCCCCCGGGACAGGGGGATGAACACTGAAGCTTTCTTT. Protein product: CASSPRDRGMNTEAFF.

A word on this clone: This same CDR3 is encoded by further DNA sequences in the sample. The chain uses TRBV28 and TRBJ2-3; 10 bases are shared with TRBD1. J was trimmed by 3 bases and V by 4 bases; bases with no gene match: 4. Germline V CDR1 and CDR2: MDHEN, SYDVKM. The CDR3 runs 15 residues. CDR3 amino acids: CASSSRDRGTDTQYF. In nucleotides, the CDR3 is TGTGCCAGCAGTTCGCGGGACAGGGGTACAGATACGCAGTATTTT.

The chain joins TRBV3-1 (or the pseudogene TRBV3-2) to TRBJ1-2; 8 positions agree with TRBD1. CDR1 is LGHDT and CDR2 is YNNKEL in the germline V gene (reference sequence). The CDR3 consists of 14 residues. The junction had 7 bases not matched to a gene; V was cut back by 6 bases and J by 4 bases. CDR3 amino acids: CASSGQGGGYGYTF. The DNA of the CDR3 is TGTGCCAGCAGTGGACAGGGCGGAGGCTATGGCTACACCTTC.

This clone was observed a handful of times. The chain links TRBV6-4 to TRBJ2-1; 8 bases line up with TRBD2. Germline loops: CDR1 MRHNA, CDR2 SNTAGT. The CDR3 consists of 12 residues. The junction had 5 bases not matched to a gene; V was cut back by 6 bases and J by 10 bases. The CDR3 spells CASRTAGGEQFF. DNA of the CDR3: TGTGCCAGCAGGACGGCGGGGGGAGAGCAGTTCTTC.

This chain joins TRBV6-5 and TRBJ2-1, with 9 positions matching TRBD1. The length of the CDR3 is 15 residues. V trimming: 0 bases; J trimming: 8 bases; junction bases outside the gene matches: 5. Germline V lookup: CDR1 MNHEY, CDR2 SVGAGI. The CDR3 protein is CASSYSGTGTDEQFF. The CDR3 DNA is TGTGCCAGCAGTTACTCAGGGACAGGGACGGATGAGCAGTTCTTC.

The chain joins TRBV9 to TRBJ2-1; 13 nucleotides match TRBD2. Losses at the gene ends were 9 bases for V and 6 bases for J; bases not matched to a gene: 6. This CDR3 is 14 amino acids long. Per germline, CDR1 SGDLS and CDR2 YYNGEE. The CDR3 sequence: CANIRLAGGNEQFF. The CDR3 DNA reads as TGTGCCAACATAAGACTAGCGGGAGGCAATGAGCAGTTCTTC. Full variable domain (rest looked up from reference TRBV9 and TRBJ2-1): DSGVTQTPKHLITATGQRVTLRCSPRSGDLSVYWYQQSLDQGLQFLIQYYNGEERAKGNILERFSAQQFPDLHSELNLSSLELGDSALYFCANIRLAGGNEQFFGPGTRLTVL.

The chain carries TRBV6-2 or TRBV6-3 and TRBJ2-7, with TRBD1 identical over 8 bases. This CDR3 has 15 amino acids. The V gene's germline CDR1 is MNHEY and CDR2 SVGEGT. V was pared by 2 bases and J by 1 base, with 4 bases of the junction left unmatched. CDR3 protein: CASSYKGQVSYEQYF. For the CDR3, the DNA is TGTGCCAGCAGTTACAAGGGACAGGTTTCCTACGAGCAGTACTTC.

The rearrangement links TRBV9 to TRBJ2-3; 7 positions match TRBD1. The CDR3 sequence is 19 residues long. Looked up from germline, CDR1 is SGDLS and CDR2 is YYNGEE. V dropped 4 bases and J dropped 2; count of bases not matched to a gene: 19. In nucleotides, the CDR3 is TGTGCCAGCAGCCCCCCGACAGGGAGCCAACCTTTAAACACAGATACGCAGTATTTT. As protein: CASSPPTGSQPLNTDTQYF.

Worth noting for this clone: The same CDR3 can be traced to other DNA sequences in this sample. This chain joins TRBV11-3 and TRBJ1-1, with D hard to call. The CDR3 extends over 11 amino acids. V shed 5 bases and J shed 6 bases, with 7 bases lying between them. The germline gives CDR1 SGHNT, CDR2 YENEEA. The CDR3 loop is CASSPDSEAFF. The CDR3 region has the DNA TGTGCCAGCAGCCCGGACTCTGAAGCTTTCTTT.